Each of the 13 T cell receptor beta chains below was sequenced from the same sample in a study of T cells after yellow fever vaccination (dated by TCRdb to about 2019). To prepare the library, 5' RACE was applied. The run used an Illumina NovaSeq 6000. TCRdb reran the public reads through fastp at Q25 and MiXCR, keeping productive beta chains. All rows with the same CDR3 protein become a single entry with the most common DNA and genes. The sample profile shows approximately 330,000 distinct CDR3 sequences; approximately 4% of them were found once. Jointly, the top ten make up under 30% of the sample. The treatment or condition label here, explained by the study, means: live attenuated yellow fever vaccine strain. This specimen was PBMCs, taken 5 days after the yellow fever booster vaccination. The receptor set was obtained from a man between 18 and 35 years old who received the YFV17D yellow fever vaccine.

This clonotype was seen a few times. This chain joins TRBV6-5 and TRBJ1-3; D call uncertain. The germline CDR1 and CDR2 sequences are MNHEY and SVGAGI. V lost 6 bases, J lost 0 bases, and 15 bases lay in between. The CDR3 runs 16 residues. The CDR3 DNA sequence: TGTGCCAGCAGCCAATATGGAGGCCTCTCTGGAAACACCATATATTTT. It yields the protein CASSQYGGLSGNTIYF.

The chain links TRBV4-3 to TRBJ2-1; no reliable D call. Germline CDR1 is LGHNA and CDR2 is YSLEER. V was clipped by 0 bases and J by 5 bases, with 11 bases between them. CDR3 length: 15 amino acids. CDR3 sequence reads: CASSQDRWANNEQFF. CDR3 nucleotides: TGCGCCAGCAGCCAAGATCGGTGGGCTAACAATGAGCAGTTCTTC.

This clonotype was recorded a few times. The V call is TRBV29-1, the J call TRBJ2-7, with D hard to call. Trimming pared 2 bases from V and 4 bases from J, leaving 12 bases between. This CDR3 contains 13 residues. Looked up from germline, CDR1 is SQVTM and CDR2 is ANQGSEA. CDR3 sequence reads: CSVEYTEGYEQYF. CDR3 nucleotide sequence: TGCAGCGTTGAATATACAGAAGGATACGAGCAGTACTTC.

This clonotype was seen a handful of times. The J gene is TRBJ2-7, the V gene TRBV5-1, with TRBD1 matching over 7 bases. The germline V gene encodes CDR1 SGHRS and CDR2 YFSETQ. There are 14 residues in the CDR3. V trimming: 0 bases; J trimming: 3 bases; junction bases outside the gene matches: 3. The DNA for the CDR3 is TGCGCCAGCAGCTTGGGGGACAGCAACTACGAGCAGTACGTC. This gives the protein CASSLGDSNYEQYV.

This chain links TRBV5-6 with TRBJ2-5, with D hard to call. This CDR3 is built from 17 residues. CDR1 and CDR2 (germline): SGHDT, YYEEEE. V lost 0 bases, J lost 2 bases, and 17 bases lay in between. The CDR3 DNA reads TGTGCCAGCAGCTTGGATTCCAGGCCATGGGATCAAGAGACCCAGTACTTC. Translated: CASSLDSRPWDQETQYF.

The chain has TRBV5-1 and TRBJ2-5; D not resolved. In germline, CDR1 is SGHRS, CDR2 YFSETQ. V shed 6 bases and J shed 5 bases, with 14 bases lying between them. The CDR3 totals 13 residues. The CDR3 sequence: CASIASPGETQYF. DNA for the CDR3: TGCGCCAGCATCGCGAGCCCCGGGGAGACCCAGTACTTC.

Many counts were recorded for this clonotype. The CDR3 sequence is CASSPQSQGTIYF. CDR3 coding DNA: TGTGCCAGCAGCCCCCAAAGCCAGGGCACCATATATTTT. This sequence joins TRBV3-1 and TRBJ1-3; perhaps TRBD1 as D (5 bases). Germline V lookup: CDR1 LGHDT, CDR2 YNNKEL (reference sequence). Trimming cost V 4 bases and J 9 bases, with 13 bases left between them. The CDR3 has 13 amino acids.

The chain employs TRBV5-1 and TRBJ2-2, with a tentative D call TRBD2 (6 bases). Between the trimmed V and J ends, which lost 2 bases and 4 bases, there was a span of 9 bases. Germline assignment: CDR1 SGHRS and CDR2 YFSETQ. This CDR3 spans 14 amino acids. The CDR3 loop is CASSFGGPTGELFF. The CDR3 DNA follows: TGCGCCAGCAGCTTCGGGGGACCCACCGGGGAGCTGTTTTTT.

This clonotype was picked up many times. The chain has TRBV5-1 and TRBJ1-1; 12 bases align to TRBD1. The V and J ends lost 4 bases and 7 bases, in that order; junction bases with no gene match: 23. The CDR3 loop spans 20 amino acids. Per germline, CDR1 SGHRS and CDR2 YFSETQ. The CDR3 reads CASSLGTGGGYTRTTVEAFF. The CDR3 region has the DNA TGCGCCAGCAGCCTAGGGACAGGGGGCGGTTACACAAGGACTACTGTTGAAGCTTTCTTT. Combining the CDR3 with reference TRBV5-1 and TRBJ1-1 gives the whole variable domain KAGVTQTPRYLIKTRGQQVTLSCSPISGHRSVSWYQQTPGQGLQFLFEYFSETQRNKGNFPGRFSGRQFSNSRSEMNVSTLELGDSALYLCASSLGTGGGYTRTTVEAFFGQGTRLTVV.

This chain joins TRBV7-2 and TRBJ2-7; TRBD1 agrees at 9 bases. Germline CDR1 and CDR2: SGHTA and FQGNSA. The CDR3 has 15 amino acids. Trimming took 1 base from V and 7 from J; bases not matched to a gene: 8. CDR3 in DNA: TGTGCCAGCAGCTTAGGTCCCGGGACAGGGTATGAGCAGTACGTC. Translation: CASSLGPGTGYEQYV.

The chain combines TRBV4-3 with TRBJ2-7, with 11 bases that match TRBD2. The CDR3 runs 15 residues. Trimming cost V 3 bases and J 5 bases; bases outside gene matches: 6. Germline V gene data show CDR1 as LGHNA and CDR2 as YSLEER. This CDR3 reads CASSHRLAGINEQYF. The CDR3 region has the DNA TGCGCCAGCAGCCACCGACTAGCGGGGATCAACGAGCAGTACTTC.

The gene calls are TRBV24-1 and TRBJ1-2; tentative D call: TRBD1 (6 bases). CDR3 length equals 14 residues. In germline, CDR1 is KGHDR, CDR2 SFDVKD. Trimming took off 9 bases at V and 6 bases at J, with 19 bases between the two ends. The CDR3 spells CATRPGGYGHGYTF. CDR3 nucleotides: TGTGCCACCCGGCCCGGGGGCTACGGACATGGCTACACCTTC.

This clonotype has at least ten counts. This chain joins TRBV9 and TRBJ2-7, with 10 bases lining up with TRBD2. The V gene end was trimmed by 3 bases and the J gene end by 5 bases; junction bases not matched to a gene: 2. This CDR3 contains 13 residues. CDR1 is SGDLS and CDR2 is YYNGEE in the germline V gene. The DNA for the CDR3 is TGTGCCAGCAGCGGGGGACTAGCGCACGAGCAGTACTTC. It yields the protein CASSGGLAHEQYF.